Sequencing of this T cell receptor beta chain was carried out in a study of blood T cell repertoires in COVID-19. This clone has a single count. Assay: immunoSEQ multiplex PCR; the TCRdb copy retains only in-frame clones and omits some. This sample has around 150,000 clones, with around 90% found just once. V gave up 3 bases and J gave up 6 bases, with 10 bases separating them. This CDR3 is built from 13 residues. Per the germline V gene, CDR1 is KGHSH and CDR2 is LQKENI. V and J are TRBV18 and TRBJ2-3, with D perhaps matching TRBD2 (5 bases). Sequencing was performed on peripheral blood. This TCR was recovered from a man in his late teens or twenties with acute or convalescent COVID-19. The CDR3 sequence is CASSPNPGDTQYF. CDR3 sequence (DNA): TGTGCCAGCTCACCGAATCCGGGGGATACGCAGTATTTT.